The 3 T cell receptor beta chains given below trace back to one sample, sequenced in a study of CD8+CD57+ T cells in acquired aplastic anemia. Template material for TCR beta VDJ and CDR3 profiling consisted of genomic DNA. TCRdb re-analysed the reads in MiXCR, keeping a single row per CDR3 protein. The data show about 160,000 distinct CDR3 sequences, with less than 50% seen just once and about 30% held by the top ten. Patients included in sequencing had previously demonstrated CD8+CD57+ cell expansion by flow cytometry. The source material was sorted CD4+, CD8+, or CD8+CD57+ T cells (not recorded which) from PBMCs. The receptors shown here come from a human donor with aplastic anemia.

This clonotype occurred many times. This sequence joins TRBV24-1 and TRBJ2-2; the D is unclear. This CDR3 is 12 amino acids long. The germline V gene encodes CDR1 KGHDR and CDR2 SFDVKD. The V end was cut by 4 bases, the J end by 4 bases, with 3 bases between. This CDR3 is CATSDPTGELFF. The CDR3 DNA follows: TGTGCCACCAGTGACCCCACCGGGGAGCTGTTTTTT.

This rearrangement joins TRBV5-1 to TRBJ2-5; possible D gene TRBD2, 5 bases. The V end was cut by 1 base, the J end by 3 bases, with 10 bases between. The CDR3 sequence is 14 residues long. Germline CDR1 and CDR2: SGHRS and YFSETQ. The CDR3 loop is CASSLSGVKETQYF. DNA for the CDR3: TGCGCCAGCAGCTTGTCCGGGGTAAAAGAGACCCAGTACTTC.

The chain recombines TRBV9 with TRBJ2-7; D assignment may be TRBD1 or TRBD2 (5 bases each). Germline V CDR1 and CDR2: SGDLS, YYNGEE. The CDR3 is 14 residues long. V was pared by 0 bases and J by 1 base, with 8 bases between. For the CDR3, the DNA is TGTGCCAGCAGCGTAGGGGACGGTTCCTACGAGCAGTACTTC. As protein: CASSVGDGSYEQYF.